This T cell receptor (beta chain) was obtained from a study of tumor-infiltrating lymphocytes in primary liver carcinoma. From 500 to 600 ng of total RNA, TCR beta-specific cDNA was reverse-transcribed using a constant-region primer. Employing slightly modified ARM-PCR, three nested multiplex PCR rounds were run, and these gave rise to the TCR beta libraries. A C-beta reverse primer was combined with TRBV1-TRBV30 forward primers in the first two PCR rounds, and each round had about 10 cycles. Via MiXCR, TCRdb re-called the multiplex PCR reads, giving one row per CDR3 protein. Here the sample spans 100,000 or so distinct CDR3 sequences, approximately 70% being singletons. The 20-30 mg bulk tissue piece was not sorted before simultaneous RNA and DNA extraction. Germline CDR1 reads WSHSY; CDR2 reads SAAADI. CDR3 length equals 13 residues. Trimming removed 2 bases from V and 5 bases from J, with 9 bases in between.

This receptor was identified in an older woman with primary liver carcinoma and hepatitis B virus infection. The chain joins TRBV10-2 to TRBJ2-5; D not certain. Sample: liver tumor tissue from sampling region 2. Subset: tumor region T2, inferior pole. The CDR3 spells CASSEGSRETQYF. The DNA of the CDR3 is TGCGCCAGCAGTGAGGGTAGCAGGGAGACCCAGTACTTC.